The 30 T cell receptor beta chains listed next were all sequenced from one sample in a study of blood T cell repertoires in COVID-19 (dated by TCRdb to 2020 to 2022). To prepare the library, the immunoSEQ multiplex PCR assay was applied. TCRdb stores this immuneACCESS table with in-frame sequences only. Part of the clones is absent; in the studies checked, under half of the shortfall reflects unresolved V genes, and no reason is known for the rest. This sample comprises 190,000 or so clones, 75% to 90% of them detected only once. Roughly 4% of the sample goes to the ten largest clones. The material sequenced was PBMCs or T cells enriched from blood (not recorded which). The origin of the receptors is a woman in her twenties or thirties who had been exposed to COVID-19.

This rearrangement joins TRBV18 to TRBJ1-4; unclear D gene. Deletions cut 2 bases from V and 6 bases from J, with 10 bases between. CDR1 is KGHSH, CDR2 LQKENI, per germline. The CDR3 has 14 amino acids. The CDR3 is CASSPAVRDEKLFF. DNA of the CDR3: TGTGCCAGCTCACCAGCTGTGAGGGATGAAAAACTGTTTTTT.

The J gene is TRBJ1-5, the V gene TRBV28; D is undetermined. This CDR3 is 13 amino acids long. Between the trimmed V and J ends, which lost 7 bases and 4 bases, there was a span of 11 bases. Germline V gene lookup returns CDR1 MDHEN and CDR2 SYDVKM. This CDR3 reads CASTGVGNQPQHF. The DNA of the CDR3 is TGTGCCAGCACCGGGGTCGGGAATCAGCCCCAGCATTTT.

The V call is TRBV5-1, the J call TRBJ1-1; D may be TRBD1 (6 bases). Germline CDR1 SGHRS, CDR2 YFSETQ. V was clipped by 1 base and J by 1 base, with 8 bases between them. This CDR3 is built from 14 residues. CDR3 coding DNA: TGCGCCAGCAGCTTGAGACAGGAGAACACTGAAGCTTTCTTT. It encodes CASSLRQENTEAFF.

The J gene is TRBJ2-1, the V gene TRBV5-5, with D unresolved. V gave up 4 bases and J gave up 4 bases, with 3 bases separating them. Germline V gene data show CDR1 as SGHKS and CDR2 as YYEKEE (reference sequence). The CDR3 sequence is 11 residues long. The CDR3 reads CASSLYNEQFF. The CDR3 bases are TGTGCCAGCAGCCTTTACAATGAGCAGTTCTTC.

The chain recombines TRBV5-1 with TRBJ2-7, with 8 nucleotides matching TRBD1. Unmatched junction bases numbered 4, after V lost 0 bases and J lost 5 bases. The CDR3 spans 14 residues. Germline V gene data show CDR1 as SGHRS and CDR2 as YFSETQ. The CDR3 DNA reads as TGCGCCAGCAGCTTGGGACAGGGGTTCGACGAGCAGTACTTC. Its protein product is CASSLGQGFDEQYF.

V is TRBV2 and J is TRBJ1-5; no definite D call. V was shortened by 1 base and J by 2 bases, with 9 bases between the two germline ends. The CDR3 totals 15 residues. CDR1 SNHLY and CDR2 FYNNEI come from the germline V gene. The CDR3 sequence is CASSEGQVGNQPQHF. CDR3 DNA sequence: TGTGCCAGCAGTGAAGGCCAGGTCGGCAATCAGCCCCAGCATTTT.

The chain joins TRBV30 to TRBJ1-2; 9 bases are shared with TRBD1. This CDR3 is built from 15 residues. V lost 0 bases, J lost 4 bases, and 6 bases stayed unmatched. Germline V gene lookup returns CDR1 GTSNPN and CDR2 SVGIG (reference sequence). The CDR3 nucleotides are TGTGCCTGGAGTGTACAGGGACAGGGAGTCTATGGCTACACCTTC. It is translated as CAWSVQGQGVYGYTF.

The chain is built from TRBV29-1 and TRBJ1-1; a possible D gene is TRBD1 (5 bases). The V gene lost 5 bases and the J gene lost 5 bases, with 12 bases spanning the gap. Germline loops: CDR1 SQVTM, CDR2 ANQGSEA. This CDR3 comprises 12 residues. The CDR3 bases are TGCAGCGTTTCAGGCGGGGGGACTGAAGCTTTCTTT. It codes for CSVSGGGTEAFF.

This rearrangement joins TRBV7-6 to TRBJ1-1; TRBD1 is a possible D gene (5 bases). The CDR3 consists of 15 residues. Between the trimmed V and J ends, which lost 0 bases and 10 bases, there was a span of 18 bases. Germline values: CDR1 SGHVS, CDR2 FNYEAQ. The CDR3 reads CASSLAGGGKMGAFF. The DNA for the CDR3 is TGTGCCAGCAGCTTAGCGGGGGGAGGAAAGATGGGAGCTTTCTTT.

CDR3 DNA: TGTGCCAGCAGCTTCGGACAGGTTGGCGGCTACACCTTC. This translates into CASSFGQVGGYTF. The chain has TRBV5-6 and TRBJ1-2; 7 bases match TRBD1. This CDR3 contains 13 residues. J gave up 8 bases and V 2 bases, and 6 bases lay outside the gene matches. From germline, CDR1 is SGHDT and CDR2 YYEEEE.

This clone was counted between two and nine times. The rearrangement uses TRBV11-2 and TRBJ1-1; D is undetermined. V dropped 1 base and J dropped 5 bases, with 11 bases sitting between them. This CDR3 has 14 amino acids. Germline CDR1 reads SGHAT; CDR2 reads FQNNGV. CDR3 in DNA: TGTGCCAGCAGCTTAGCCGGGGATTGGACTGAAGCTTTCTTT. Translation gives CASSLAGDWTEAFF.

This chain uses TRBV5-1 with TRBJ1-2; TRBD1 matches at 9 bases. The CDR3 contains 14 residues. Trimming removed 2 bases from V and 7 bases from J; junction bases left unmatched: 6. Germline values: CDR1 SGHRS, CDR2 YFSETQ. CDR3 coding DNA: TGCGCCAGCAGCTTCGGACAGGGGTCAGCTGGCTACACCTTC. Translating gives CASSFGQGSAGYTF.

J is TRBJ2-3 and V is TRBV2, with 9 bases aligning to TRBD1. This CDR3 spans 13 amino acids. With 5 bases clipped from V and 6 bases from J, the junction kept 3 bases outside the gene matches. CDR1 and CDR2 (germline): SNHLY, FYNNEI. CDR3 nucleotide sequence: TGTGCCAGCAGTCGACAGGGGGTCGATACGCAGTATTTT. This sequence encodes CASSRQGVDTQYF.

This clone appeared a single time. The chain combines TRBV10-3 with TRBJ2-3; 7 bases map to TRBD2. J was trimmed by 0 bases and V by 8 bases; bases with no gene match: 8. CDR1 ENHRY and CDR2 SYGVKD come from the germline V gene. CDR3 length: 15 amino acids. CDR3 in amino acids: CAIRPSGLSTDTQYF. Here the CDR3 DNA reads TGTGCCATCCGTCCTAGCGGCCTAAGCACAGATACGCAGTATTTT.

This sequence joins TRBV30 and TRBJ1-2; TRBD1 matches 9 bases. CDR3 size: 13 residues. CDR1 is GTSNPN and CDR2 is SVGIG in the germline V gene (reference sequence). The V segment lost 4 bases and the J segment 7 bases; nucleotides outside the gene matches: 7. Here the CDR3 DNA reads TGTGCCTGGAACACAGGGGGCGGATCTGGCTACACCTTC. Its translation is CAWNTGGGSGYTF.

This sequence joins TRBV9 and TRBJ1-2; a possible D gene is TRBD1 (5 bases). V gave up 4 bases and J gave up 4 bases, with 23 bases separating them. Germline CDR1 and CDR2: SGDLS and YYNGEE. This CDR3 is 17 amino acids long. CDR3 loop: CASSPPRSGRDSYGYTF. Here the CDR3 DNA reads TGTGCCAGCAGCCCTCCTCGGAGCGGACGGGACTCCTATGGCTACACCTTC.

The chain couples TRBV2 to TRBJ1-5, with TRBD1 matching 7 bases. Germline V gives CDR1 SNHLY, CDR2 FYNNEI. The CDR3 runs 15 residues. V lost 6 bases, J lost 6 bases, and 11 bases stayed unmatched. The CDR3 reads CASSADRAGGQPQHF. The CDR3, as DNA: TGTGCCAGCAGCGCAGACAGGGCTGGGGGTCAGCCCCAGCATTTT.

This sequence joins TRBV6-5 and TRBJ1-2; a possible D gene is TRBD1 (5 bases). Germline CDR1 reads MNHEY; CDR2 reads SVGAGI. This CDR3 has 16 residues. V was trimmed by 0 bases and J by 0 bases, leaving 11 bases between them. The CDR3 DNA reads as TGTGCCAGCAGTTACTCGACGGGGGGTACTAACTATGGCTACACCTTC. It encodes CASSYSTGGTNYGYTF.

The chain is built from TRBV7-9 and TRBJ1-3; 7 bases are shared with TRBD1. CDR1 SEHNR and CDR2 FQNEAQ come from the germline V gene (reference sequence). CDR3 length: 16 residues. V lost 2 bases, J lost 4 bases, and 8 bases stayed unmatched. CDR3 sequence: CASSLTFDRVGNTIYF. The CDR3 nucleotides are TGTGCCAGCAGCTTAACATTCGACAGGGTGGGAAACACCATATATTTT.

This rearrangement joins TRBV11-2 to TRBJ1-1; D is unclear. Trimming removed 6 bases from V and 4 bases from J, with 12 bases in between. The CDR3 extends over 13 amino acids. CDR1 SGHAT and CDR2 FQNNGV come from the germline V gene. The CDR3 loop is CASSARGSTEAFF. The CDR3 nucleotides read TGTGCCAGCAGTGCACGGGGAAGCACTGAAGCTTTCTTT.

CDR3 coding DNA: TGTGCCAGCAGCTTGGGTAGGAGGCTAAACTATGGCTACACCTTC. This gives the protein CASSLGRRLNYGYTF. The rearrangement links TRBV5-6 to TRBJ1-2, with D hard to call. V dropped 0 bases and J dropped 2 bases, with 11 bases sitting between them. The CDR3 totals 15 residues. Germline CDR1 SGHDT, CDR2 YYEEEE.

The chain is built from TRBV7-8 and TRBJ2-5, with 12 bases that match TRBD1. The CDR3 length is 16 residues. J was trimmed by 5 bases and V by 4 bases; bases with no gene match: 8. Germline V gene data show CDR1 as SGHVS and CDR2 as FQNEAQ. For the CDR3, the DNA is TGTGCCAGCAGCTCAGGGACAGGGGGCGCGGGGGAGACCCAGTACTTC. Translated, it gives CASSSGTGGAGETQYF.

The rearrangement links TRBV7-9 to TRBJ2-7; possibly TRBD1 for D (5 bases). Trimming pared 5 bases from V and 1 base from J, leaving 18 bases between. The germline CDR1 and CDR2 sequences are SEHNR and FQNEAQ (reference sequence). CDR3 length equals 16 residues. The CDR3 DNA is TGTGCCAGCAGCCAGACAGCATTTGGGGTTTCCTACGAGCAGTACTTC. Its protein product is CASSQTAFGVSYEQYF.

This clone was counted a single time. The V call is TRBV6-5, the J call TRBJ1-2; 7 bases align to TRBD1. Germline CDR1 and CDR2: MNHEY and SVGAGI. The CDR3 contains 15 residues. After removal of 2 bases from V and 4 bases from J, the junction contained 7 bases not matched to a gene. The CDR3 DNA reads TGTGCCAGCAGTTACGGACAGGAAGGAGGCTATGGCTACACCTTC. Its translation is CASSYGQEGGYGYTF.

V usage is TRBV5-1 and J usage is TRBJ2-5; TRBD2 agrees at 8 bases. With 7 bases clipped from V and 2 bases from J, the junction kept 4 bases outside the gene matches. CDR1 and CDR2 from the germline V gene are SGHRS and YFSETQ. This CDR3 has 13 amino acids. CDR3 in DNA: TGCGCCAGCCAGCGGGGGACTCAAGAGACCCAGTACTTC. Protein product: CASQRGTQETQYF.

V gene TRBV9 combines with J gene TRBJ1-2; D is uncertain. V shed 4 bases and J shed 10 bases, with 8 bases lying between them. The CDR3 sequence is 10 residues long. From germline, CDR1 is SGDLS and CDR2 YYNGEE. The CDR3, as DNA: TGTGCCAGCAGCTCCAACTCCTACACCTTC. It translates to CASSSNSYTF.

This chain joins TRBV11-3 and TRBJ2-1, with D possibly being TRBD2 (6 bases). The CDR3 loop spans 14 amino acids. The V gene lost 2 bases and the J gene lost 4 bases, with 9 bases spanning the gap. The germline V gene encodes CDR1 SGHNT and CDR2 YENEEA. CDR3 residues: CASSLSSEYNEQFF. The DNA for the CDR3 is TGTGCCAGCAGCTTATCTAGCGAGTACAATGAGCAGTTCTTC.

The rearrangement joins TRBV4-1 to TRBJ2-1, with unresolved D. Looked up from germline, CDR1 is MGHRA and CDR2 is YSYEKL. Trimming shortened V by 2 bases and J by 6 bases, and 14 bases separated the two germline ends. The CDR3 covers 15 residues. CDR3 sequence reads: CASSQPGSRFNEQFF. The DNA for the CDR3 is TGCGCCAGCAGCCAACCAGGCTCCCGGTTCAATGAGCAGTTCTTC.

The rearrangement uses TRBV2 and TRBJ2-3; 7 nucleotides align to TRBD2. After removal of 8 bases from V and 2 bases from J, the junction contained 10 bases not matched to a gene. CDR1 and CDR2 (germline): SNHLY, FYNNEI. The CDR3 is 15 amino acids. Here the CDR3 DNA reads TGTGCCAGCGCCGGGACTACCCAATCCACAGATACGCAGTATTTT. This translates into CASAGTTQSTDTQYF.

J is TRBJ1-3 and V is TRBV11-2; tentatively, D is TRBD1 (6 bases). Per the germline V gene, CDR1 is SGHAT and CDR2 is FQNNGV. With 5 bases removed from V and 0 bases from J, the gap between germline ends came to 8 bases. The CDR3 sequence is 14 residues long. CDR3 sequence reads: CASSRDNSGNTIYF. The CDR3 DNA is TGTGCCAGCAGCCGGGACAACTCTGGAAACACCATATATTTT.